The rows below give T cell receptor beta chains drawn from one sample of a study of spatial heterogeneity in lung cancer. TCRdb recomputed calls from the 5' RACE reads with MiXCR, one row per CDR3 protein. The sample contains roughly 26,000 distinct CDR3 sequences, 5.5% to 7% of which appear only once. This material consisted of PBMCs, taken at follow-up. The receptor source for this set is a male donor with early-stage non-small cell lung cancer. Both conserved end residues are part of each CDR3. A D gene is named only where the DNA matches it firmly. The size entry is marked missing in some rows and otherwise reads once, few, many or a size class.

clone_size	d_call	v_call	j_call	cdr3_nt	cdr3_aa
many	-	TRBV4-1	TRBJ1-1	TGCGCCAGTCGGGGGCCGTTGAGGGGGACTGAAGCTTTCTTT	CASRGPLRGTEAFF
many	-	TRBV24-1	TRBJ2-1	TGTGCCACCAGTGACAGTTACAATGAGCAGTTCTTC	CATSDSYNEQFF
many	TRBD2	TRBV3-1	TRBJ2-7	TGTGCCAGCAGCCAAGGAGGACTAGCTGCCGAGCAGTACTTC	CASSQGGLAAEQYF
few	-	TRBV5-1	TRBJ1-1	TGCGCCAGCCGGATAGGGACTGGGGAAGCTTTCTTT	CASRIGTGEAFF
few	TRBD2	TRBV7-3	TRBJ2-3	TGTGCCAGCAGCTTAAGCCCAGCGGGAGTACCAGATACGCAGTATTTT	CASSLSPAGVPDTQYF
many	-	TRBV19	TRBJ1-5	TGTGCCACGCGGGGCGAGGGTAGCAATCAGCCCCAGCATTTT	CATRGEGSNQPQHF
many	TRBD1	TRBV20-1	TRBJ1-5	TGCAGTGCTAGTGACGATACGGACAGGGCAAGTAGTGATAGCAATCAGCCCCAGCATTTT	CSASDDTDRASSDSNQPQHF
-	TRBD2	TRBV12-3/TRBV12-4	TRBJ2-2	TGTGCCAGCAGTCCCGCGGGAGGGGCGAAGACCGGGGAGCTGTTTTTT	CASSPAGGAKTGELFF
many	-	TRBV29-1	TRBJ2-1	TGCAGCGTTCGCACAGGGAACGACAATGAGCAGTTCTTC	CSVRTGNDNEQFF
many	-	TRBV4-2	TRBJ1-2	TGTGCCAGCAGCGAGGAGGGCGTCGGCTATGGCTACACCTTC	CASSEEGVGYGYTF
-	TRBD1	TRBV5-1	TRBJ1-2	TGCGCCAGCAGCCCAGACGGGACAGGTTTTAATGGCTACACCTTC	CASSPDGTGFNGYTF
few	-	TRBV5-1	TRBJ2-2	TGCGCCAGCAGCTTGGCCCCGAAGAACACCGGGGAGCTGTTTTTT	CASSLAPKNTGELFF
few	-	TRBV2	TRBJ2-1	TGTGCCAGCAGGGGCGTAGTGGGCGAGCAGTTCTTC	CASRGVVGEQFF
many	-	TRBV7-9	TRBJ1-1	TGTGCCAGCAGCTTTGGCGGACAGTCCACTGAAGCTTTCTTT	CASSFGGQSTEAFF
many	TRBD1	TRBV4-3	TRBJ2-7	TGCGCCAGCAGCCTCAGAACAGGGGGGCTTCAGGAGCAGTACTTC	CASSLRTGGLQEQYF
few	-	TRBV6-1	TRBJ2-5	TGTGCCAGCCTCATCCGGACGTACCAAGAGACCCAGTACTTC	CASLIRTYQETQYF
many	-	TRBV9	TRBJ1-1	TGTGCCAGCAGCGTAGGACACAGTCTGAACACTGAAGCTTTCTTT	CASSVGHSLNTEAFF
many	TRBD2	TRBV7-9	TRBJ2-3	TGTGCCAGCAGCCCTAGCGGCAGCGGTGGAGATACGCAGTATTTT	CASSPSGSGGDTQYF
many	-	TRBV5-5	TRBJ2-3	TGTGCCAGCAGCTCCGTCGCGGCCCCGAGGGCCACAGATACGCAGTATTTT	CASSSVAAPRATDTQYF
few	-	TRBV30	TRBJ2-4	TGTGCCTGGCACGAAAGGAAGTGGAAAGCCAAAAACATTCAGTACTTC	CAWHERKWKAKNIQYF
-	TRBD1	TRBV9	TRBJ1-2	TGTGCCAGCAGCGCGGGACAGAGCTATGGCTACACCTTC	CASSAGQSYGYTF
many	-	TRBV24-1	TRBJ1-5	TGTGCCACCAGTGATTTGCGGTCGCCAGGCCGGGATCAGCCCCAGCATTTT	CATSDLRSPGRDQPQHF
few	TRBD1	TRBV7-9	TRBJ2-2	TGTGCCAGCAGCTTCGGACAGGGCGTTGCCGGGGAGCTGTTTTTT	CASSFGQGVAGELFF
many	-	TRBV12-3/TRBV12-4	TRBJ1-3	TGTGCCAGCAGTTTTAAGGGGCTCCCGCCTGGAAACACCATATATTTT	CASSFKGLPPGNTIYF
many	-	TRBV9	TRBJ2-1	TGTGCCAGCAGCCCGAGGGGCAGGGGGGACCGCCAGTTCTTC	CASSPRGRGDRQFF
few	-	TRBV7-9	TRBJ1-2	TGTGCCAGCAGCTTATCAGCTAACTATGGCTACACCTTC	CASSLSANYGYTF
-	TRBD2	TRBV5-1	TRBJ2-5	TGCGCCAGCAGCTCAGCTAGCGGGGCCGAGACCCAGTACTTC	CASSSASGAETQYF
-	-	TRBV5-6	TRBJ1-4	TGTGCCAGCAGCTTGGCCGACAGGCCTAATGAAAAACTGTTTTTT	CASSLADRPNEKLFF
many	-	TRBV20-1	TRBJ2-5	TGCAGTGCTCCCTACCCCAGGGGGGACAAAGAGACCCAGTACTTC	CSAPYPRGDKETQYF
many	TRBD2	TRBV9	TRBJ2-3	TGTGCCAGCAGCGTAGAACTAGCGGGGGCCACAGATACGCAGTATTTT	CASSVELAGATDTQYF
few	-	TRBV5-1	TRBJ1-6	TGCGCCAGCAGCTTGTTGGGGGATCAGTCACCCCTCCACTTT	CASSLLGDQSPLHF
many	-	TRBV20-1	TRBJ1-5	TGCAGTGCTAGATTGGGGGCACGGAATCAGCCCCAGCATTTT	CSARLGARNQPQHF
few	TRBD2	TRBV28	TRBJ2-3	TGTGCCAGCAGCCCCCTCGGGGAAGCGGGGGGCCTCACAGATACGCAGTATTTT	CASSPLGEAGGLTDTQYF
many	TRBD2	TRBV30	TRBJ2-1	TGTGCCTGGAGCGACCTCAGCGGGAGAGCGGGTGAGCAGTTCTTC	CAWSDLSGRAGEQFF
-	TRBD1	TRBV6-2/TRBV6-3	TRBJ1-6	TGTGCCAGCAGATCGACAGGGGGAATTTCACCCCTCCACTTT	CASRSTGGISPLHF
few	-	TRBV6-5	TRBJ2-7	TGTGCCAGCATCGGGACTCTTCGAACCGAGCAGTACTTC	CASIGTLRTEQYF
few	-	TRBV6-2/TRBV6-3	TRBJ1-2	TGTGCCAGCACTGACATCCCGACCTATGGCTACACCTTC	CASTDIPTYGYTF
many	-	TRBV12-3/TRBV12-4	TRBJ1-2	TGTGCCAGCAGTTTAATTTCGAGAGGAGCTAACTATGGCTACACCTTC	CASSLISRGANYGYTF
many	-	TRBV29-1	TRBJ2-5	TGCAGCGTTGAAGGAGGGCCCGAAGAGACCCAGTACTTC	CSVEGGPEETQYF
-	-	TRBV10-3	TRBJ1-5	TGTGCCATCCGGGACGGCGAGCATCAGCCCCAGCATTTT	CAIRDGEHQPQHF
-	TRBD2	TRBV7-9	TRBJ2-7	TGTGCCAGCACCCCCCCCGGGGGGACCTACGAGCAGTACTTC	CASTPPGGTYEQYF
many	-	TRBV5-5	TRBJ1-3	TGTGCCAGCAGCTCAGTTCGTTCTGGAAACACCATATATTTT	CASSSVRSGNTIYF
many	-	TRBV9	TRBJ1-6	TGTGCCAGCAGCGCTGCGCAGGGCCCATGGCCCCTCCACTTT	CASSAAQGPWPLHF
many	-	TRBV6-5	TRBJ1-1	TGTGCCAGCAGCCCGACTACGACCCGAGGTGAAGCTTTCTTT	CASSPTTTRGEAFF
once	-	TRBV20-1	TRBJ1-1	TGCAGAGCTAGTGGGGGGGCCAACACTGAAGCTTTCTTT	CRASGGANTEAFF
many	-	TRBV5-5	TRBJ2-7	TGTGCCAGCAGCTTGGTAGGTCGTAGTAACGAGCAGTACTTC	CASSLVGRSNEQYF
few	TRBD1	TRBV4-1	TRBJ1-5	TGCGCCAGCAGCCAAGAGGACAGGGGGCATCAGCCCCAGCATTTT	CASSQEDRGHQPQHF
many	-	TRBV5-5	TRBJ2-3	TGTGCCAGCAGCTTGGTTCAGCTCCTTCCCGGCACAGATACGCAGTATTTT	CASSLVQLLPGTDTQYF
many	TRBD1	TRBV10-3	TRBJ1-1	TGTGCCATCAGTTGGGACAGTATACCGAACACTGAAGCTTTCTTT	CAISWDSIPNTEAFF
-	TRBD2	TRBV4-2	TRBJ2-5	TGTGCCAGCAGCCAAGGGGGACTAGCGATAGAGACCCAGTACTTC	CASSQGGLAIETQYF
many	-	TRBV29-1	TRBJ1-2	TGCAGCGCTGGATACGGCTATGGCTACACCTTC	CSAGYGYGYTF
-	-	TRBV9	TRBJ2-2	TGTGCCAGCAGCGTAGGGTCGGTCCCCACTGGGGAGCTGTTTTTT	CASSVGSVPTGELFF
many	TRBD1	TRBV29-1	TRBJ2-7	TGCAGCGTTGAGGACGGGACAGGGCAAACCTACGAGCAGTACTTC	CSVEDGTGQTYEQYF
many	-	TRBV6-5	TRBJ2-3	TGTGCCAGCAGTTATGGGAACGGGCGCACAGATACGCAGTATTTT	CASSYGNGRTDTQYF
many	-	TRBV29-1	TRBJ1-1	TGCAGCGTCTTACGACAAGGAGTGAACACTGAAGCTTTCTTT	CSVLRQGVNTEAFF
medium-sized	-	TRBV29-1	TRBJ1-1	TGCAGCGTTGAGGTGACGGTGAACACTGAAGCTTTCTTT	CSVEVTVNTEAFF
-	-	TRBV5-5	TRBJ2-5	TGTGCCAGCAGCTTTCGCTCGACAGGGGAGGGAAAGACCCAGTACTTC	CASSFRSTGEGKTQYF